This T cell receptor (beta chain) was captured in a study of blood T cell repertoires in COVID-19. This clone showed up just once. Germline loops: CDR1 SEHNR, CDR2 FQNEAQ (reference sequence). The CDR3 contains 17 residues. V was clipped by 1 base and J by 4 bases, with 17 bases between them. Measured with immunoSEQ multiplex PCR; TCRdb has only the in-frame clones, and not every one. The sample lists around 100,000 clones; around four fifths were seen once. This chain joins TRBV7-9 and TRBJ1-5; no clear D gene. The source material was peripheral blood. The source is a woman aged 40 to 55 with acute or convalescent COVID-19. The CDR3 DNA reads TGTGCCAGCAGCTTAGGCGGGTCTTACGCTGGGAATCAGCCCCAGCATTTT. It encodes CASSLGGSYAGNQPQHF.